The rows below give T cell receptor beta chains drawn from one sample of a study of blood T cells in healthy people across ages. TCRdb redid the calling of the 5' RACE reads with MiXCR, one entry per CDR3 protein. The repertoire holds about 670,000 distinct CDR3 sequences, with around 41% as singletons. Specimen: blood. The source is an elderly man in good health. Both conserved end residues are part of each CDR3. The D gene is left open where the match is weak. Only part of the rows carry a size: once, few, many, or a class if the clone is expanded.

v_call	clone_size	d_call	j_call	cdr3_aa	cdr3_nt
TRBV10-3	few	NA	TRBJ2-3	CAISASVGADTQYF	TGTGCCATCAGTGCCAGTGTGGGGGCAGATACGCAGTATTTT
TRBV12-3/TRBV12-4	NA	TRBD1	TRBJ2-2	CASTLRTGGGGELFF	TGTGCCAGCACCTTGAGGACAGGGGGCGGCGGGGAGCTGTTTTTT
TRBV5-1	once	NA	TRBJ1-4	CASSLASEEKLFF	TGCGCCAGCAGCTTGGCCTCGGAGGAAAAACTGTTTTTT
TRBV15	NA	NA	TRBJ2-1	CATSRDEGSSYNEQFF	TGTGCCACCAGCAGAGATGAGGGGAGCTCCTACAATGAGCAGTTCTTC
TRBV3-1	NA	TRBD2	TRBJ2-1	CASSQEKNLAGGPLETQFF	TGTGCCAGCAGCCAAGAAAAAAATCTAGCGGGGGGGCCGTTGGAGACCCAGTTCTTC
TRBV7-9	once	NA	TRBJ2-1	CASSQVNSYNEQFF	TGTGCCAGCAGTCAGGTTAACTCCTACAATGAGCAGTTCTTC
TRBV10-2	many	NA	TRBJ1-1	CASREGNTEAFF	TGCGCCAGCAGGGAAGGGAACACTGAAGCTTTCTTT
TRBV20-1	many	TRBD1	TRBJ2-1	CSARGDRGLSYNEQFF	TGCAGTGCTAGAGGGGACAGGGGGCTTAGCTACAATGAGCAGTTCTTC
TRBV5-6	NA	TRBD1	TRBJ1-5	CASSPPGQGVQPQHF	TGTGCCAGCAGTCCCCCGGGACAGGGGGTACAGCCCCAGCATTTT
TRBV20-1	NA	NA	TRBJ2-3	CSARLRADTQYF	TGCAGTGCCCGACTACGGGCAGATACGCAGTATTTT
TRBV3-1	few	TRBD2	TRBJ2-1	CASSQIAGGGNEQFF	TGTGCCAGCAGCCAAATAGCGGGGGGGGGCAATGAGCAGTTCTTC
TRBV10-3	few	TRBD1	TRBJ2-3	CAISQNRGPTDTQYF	TGTGCCATCAGTCAAAACAGGGGGCCCACAGATACGCAGTATTTT
TRBV2	NA	NA	TRBJ2-3	CASRAIGGTVQRTDTQYF	TGTGCCAGCAGAGCAATTGGGGGGACAGTCCAGCGCACAGATACGCAGTATTTT
TRBV7-9	NA	NA	TRBJ1-5	CASSPTPSDQPQHF	TGTGCCAGCAGTCCGACCCCAAGCGATCAGCCCCAGCATTTT
TRBV10-3	NA	NA	TRBJ2-5	CAISEPKQGEAQYF	TGTGCCATCAGTGAGCCGAAACAGGGAGAGGCCCAGTACTTC
TRBV28	NA	NA	TRBJ2-5	CASSLMAPGGSGETQYF	TGTGCCAGCAGTTTAATGGCTCCGGGCGGCTCGGGGGAGACCCAGTACTTC
TRBV6-5	many	TRBD2	TRBJ2-5	CASSQPGLAGEETQYF	TGTGCCAGCAGTCAACCGGGACTAGCGGGGGAAGAGACCCAGTACTTC
TRBV4-2	NA	NA	TRBJ1-2	CASSQSGSFTSLNYGYTF	TGTGCCAGCAGCCAATCGGGTAGCTTTACCTCCCTTAACTATGGCTACACCTTC
TRBV20-1	NA	NA	TRBJ2-1	CSAKDSAYNEQFF	TGCAGTGCAAAAGACTCCGCCTACAATGAGCAGTTCTTC
TRBV6-5	NA	NA	TRBJ1-4	CASGGTNEKLFF	TGTGCCAGCGGGGGCACTAATGAAAAACTGTTTTTT
TRBV7-2	few	NA	TRBJ2-7	CASSLGHTGSSYEQYF	TGTGCCAGCAGCTTAGGCCACACAGGGTCTTCCTACGAGCAGTACTTC
TRBV5-6	many	TRBD1	TRBJ2-1	CASTRTGNNEQFF	TGTGCCAGCACCAGGACAGGCAACAATGAGCAGTTCTTC
TRBV7-2	NA	NA	TRBJ2-7	CASSRLNPGSVGNEQYF	TGTGCCAGCAGCCGACTAAACCCGGGCAGCGTCGGGAACGAGCAGTACTTC
TRBV10-3	NA	TRBD1	TRBJ1-2	CAISEVRGRGYTF	TGTGCCATCAGTGAGGTCAGGGGGCGAGGCTACACCTTC
TRBV4-2	NA	TRBD2	TRBJ2-3	CASSQDSGGPIGSDTQYF	TGTGCCAGCAGCCAAGATAGCGGGGGGCCAATTGGATCAGATACGCAGTATTTT
TRBV12-3/TRBV12-4	few	NA	TRBJ1-1	CASRKTENTEAFF	TGTGCCAGCAGGAAAACCGAGAACACTGAAGCTTTCTTT
TRBV6-5	NA	NA	TRBJ2-6	CASSYSGAQGANVLTF	TGTGCCAGCAGTTACTCGGGGGCACAGGGGGCCAACGTCCTGACTTTC
TRBV24-1	few	TRBD1	TRBJ2-5	CATSGPGQGRQETQYF	TGTGCCACCAGTGGTCCGGGACAGGGACGCCAAGAGACCCAGTACTTC
TRBV20-1	NA	TRBD2	TRBJ2-5	CSASEVSGSWTQYF	TGCAGTGCTAGTGAGGTGAGCGGGAGTTGGACCCAGTACTTC
TRBV9	NA	NA	TRBJ2-5	CASSVWSGLSETQYF	TGTGCCAGCAGCGTATGGTCAGGGTTAAGTGAGACCCAGTACTTC
TRBV7-2	many	NA	TRBJ2-1	CASSLNSGGIYNEQFF	TGTGCCAGCAGCTTAAACTCTGGCGGGATCTACAATGAGCAGTTCTTC
TRBV2	NA	NA	TRBJ1-5	CASSENRQYSNQPQHF	TGTGCCAGCAGTGAAAACAGACAATATAGCAATCAGCCCCAGCATTTT
TRBV20-1	NA	NA	TRBJ1-5	CSALQGVEQPQHF	TGCAGTGCCCTTCAGGGTGTGGAACAGCCCCAGCATTTT
TRBV6-2/TRBV6-3	once	NA	TRBJ1-2	CASSVPPRYTF	TGTGCCAGCAGTGTGCCCCCGAGATACACCTTC
TRBV6-2/TRBV6-3	NA	TRBD2	TRBJ2-5	CASSYGKGLAASETQYF	TGTGCCAGCAGTTATGGGAAGGGACTAGCGGCCTCAGAGACCCAGTACTTC
TRBV6-2/TRBV6-3	NA	TRBD2	TRBJ2-7	CASSPVSGRTYNEQYF	TGTGCCAGCAGTCCAGTTAGCGGGAGGACTTACAATGAGCAGTACTTC
TRBV5-1	NA	NA	TRBJ1-1	CASSLATGGTEAFF	TGCGCCAGCAGCTTGGCCACAGGTGGAACTGAAGCTTTCTTT
TRBV5-1	NA	TRBD2	TRBJ2-7	CASSVLAGASNGQYF	TGCGCCAGCAGCGTACTAGCGGGAGCCTCCAATGGGCAGTACTTC
TRBV6-1	NA	NA	TRBJ2-7	CASSVPGVGLTYEQYF	TGTGCCAGCAGCGTCCCAGGTGTAGGGTTAACCTACGAGCAGTACTTC
TRBV20-1	few	NA	TRBJ1-2	CSARGVRTNYGYTF	TGCAGTGCTCGCGGTGTCAGGACTAACTATGGCTACACCTTC
TRBV2	NA	NA	TRBJ2-7	CASSEGSAGDEQYF	TGTGCCAGCAGTGAAGGTAGCGCTGGAGACGAGCAGTACTTC
TRBV10-1	NA	TRBD2	TRBJ2-3	CASSESARLAGSTDTQYF	TGCGCCAGCAGTGAGTCTGCCCGACTAGCGGGGTCCACAGATACGCAGTATTTT
TRBV30	NA	TRBD1	TRBJ2-1	CAWRNRDRGGYNEQFF	TGTGCCTGGAGGAACCGAGACAGGGGGGGCTACAATGAGCAGTTCTTC
TRBV7-9	NA	TRBD2	TRBJ2-3	CASSLAPGLAGLKQDTQYF	TGTGCCAGCAGCTTAGCCCCAGGACTAGCGGGGCTCAAGCAGGATACGCAGTATTTT
TRBV6-5	NA	TRBD1	TRBJ2-7	CASSPRQGTGYEQYF	TGTGCCAGCAGTCCGAGACAGGGGACGGGCTACGAGCAGTACTTC
TRBV20-1	NA	TRBD1	TRBJ2-5	CSAGGEAGGEETQYF	TGCAGTGCAGGGGGAGAAGCAGGGGGTGAAGAGACCCAGTACTTC
TRBV20-1	many	TRBD2	TRBJ2-5	CSARPPEGLLYNEQYF	TGCAGTGCTAGACCCCCAGAGGGACTACTCTACAATGAGCAGTACTTC
TRBV5-1	few	TRBD2	TRBJ2-7	CASSLEGLAGGRSSYEQYF	TGCGCCAGCAGCTTGGAGGGACTAGCGGGAGGTCGAAGCTCCTACGAGCAGTACTTC
TRBV20-1	NA	NA	TRBJ1-2	CSAARAGGYGYTF	TGCAGTGCTGCCAGGGCGGGAGGTTATGGCTACACCTTC
TRBV7-6	few	NA	TRBJ2-3	CASSLRSPGGPDTQYF	TGTGCCAGCAGTTTAAGGTCCCCTGGAGGGCCAGATACGCAGTATTTT
TRBV12-3/TRBV12-4	NA	TRBD1	TRBJ1-1	CACSGTGGIMNTEAFF	TGTGCCTGCAGTGGGACAGGGGGGATCATGAACACTGAAGCTTTCTTT
TRBV7-2	NA	NA	TRBJ2-4	CASSLAQLVGGMGGAKNIQYF	TGTGCCAGCAGCTTAGCGCAGCTAGTGGGAGGCATGGGGGGAGCCAAAAACATTCAGTACTTC
TRBV7-6	NA	TRBD2	TRBJ2-3	CASSLVAGGPIGTDTQYF	TGTGCCAGCAGCTTAGTAGCGGGGGGGCCTATCGGGACAGATACGCAGTATTTT
TRBV29-1	NA	TRBD1	TRBJ1-2	CSAYDRVGHGYTF	TGCAGCGCCTACGACAGGGTTGGACATGGCTACACCTTC